The clone carrying this T cell receptor beta chain ranks as medium-sized in terms of frequency. The antigen remains unidentified. The data stem from a study of CXCR3-negative and CXCR3-positive naive CD8 T cells. Overall study context: The study obtained roughly 140 million TRB reads, about 1.5 +/- 0.3 million per library. Notes on the study in general: Whereas memory cells differed, naive CXCR3-negative and CXCR3-positive cells shared similar TRBV-TRBJ usage. Both naive subsets had comparably high diversity; memory CD8+ cells much lower. TRB CDR3s were more hydrophobic in CXCR3-positive than in CXCR3-negative naive cells.

Germline CDR1 is MNHNY and CDR2 is SVGAGI (reference sequence). The CDR3 length is 12 residues. 5' RACE with UMI labels generated the TRB cDNA libraries. TCRdb re-analyzed the 5' RACE reads; it lists each CDR3 protein once, without DNA. Its clone listing holds approximately 6,300 distinct CDR3 sequences. The sequenced sample consisted of naive CXCR3- CD8+ T cells from blood. Subset in this sample: CD45RO-CCR7+CD27+CD95- naive CD8+ T cells lacking CXCR3 (TNR3-). V and J are TRBV6-6 and TRBJ2-5; no DNA is available, so the TRBD2 call from TCRdb remains unchecked. This sequence was found in a human donor in good health. Some clones in this sample may be carry-over from other donors' samples. CDR3 protein: CASMEGGETQYF.